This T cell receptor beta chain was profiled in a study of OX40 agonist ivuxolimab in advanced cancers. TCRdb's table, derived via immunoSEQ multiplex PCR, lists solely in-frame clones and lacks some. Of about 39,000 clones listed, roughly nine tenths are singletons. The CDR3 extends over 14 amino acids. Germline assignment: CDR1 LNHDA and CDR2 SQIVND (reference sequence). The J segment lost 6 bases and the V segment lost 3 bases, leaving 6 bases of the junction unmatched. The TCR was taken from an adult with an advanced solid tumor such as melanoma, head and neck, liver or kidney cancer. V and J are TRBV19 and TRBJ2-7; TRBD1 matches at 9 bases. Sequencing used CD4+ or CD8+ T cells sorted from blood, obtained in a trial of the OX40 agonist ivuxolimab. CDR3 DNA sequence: TGTGCCAGTAGTATTGGGACAGGGTATAGCGAGCAGTACTTC. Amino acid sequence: CASSIGTGYSEQYF. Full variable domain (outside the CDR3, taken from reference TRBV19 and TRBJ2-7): DGGITQSPKYLFRKEGQNVTLSCEQNLNHDAMYWYRQDPGQGLRLIYYSQIVNDFQKGDIAEGYSVSREKKESFPLTVTSAQKNPTAFYLCASSIGTGYSEQYFGPGTRLTVT.